The T cell receptor (beta chain) described here comes from a study of blood T cell repertoires in COVID-19. The overall study: Acute and convalescent COVID-19 specimens originated in the United States, Italy and Spain. T cells, B-cell-depleted T cells, or PBMCs provided the cDNA or gDNA that served as material.

The table came from immunoSEQ multiplex PCR; TCRdb's copy has only in-frame clones and leaves some out. The top ten hold roughly 2% of the sample, which has roughly 410,000 clones, about 90% seen once. V dropped 6 bases and J dropped 8 bases, with 10 bases sitting between them. This CDR3 is built from 12 residues. The germline V gene encodes CDR1 SNHLY and CDR2 FYNNEI. Sequenced sample: peripheral blood. This TCR came from a woman aged 55-70 years with COVID-19, enrolled during active disease. V usage is TRBV2 and J usage is TRBJ1-4; maybe TRBD1 (5 bases). The CDR3 sequence is CASRTQVEKLFF. CDR3 DNA sequence: TGTGCCAGCAGGACACAGGTCGAAAAACTGTTTTTT.